A single sample gave rise to the 22 T cell receptor beta chains below, sequenced in a study of blood T cells in healthy people across ages. Next came a second PCR, run for 7 to 11 cycles, which used a sample-barcoded 5' primer along with a J-beta primer mix. TCRdb redid the calling of the 5' RACE reads with MiXCR, one entry per CDR3 protein. The profile shows 1,800,000 or so distinct CDR3 sequences, roughly two fifths of them singletons. The specimen sequenced was blood. The receptor source for this set is a human donor in good health.

This chain connects TRBV20-1 to TRBJ2-7, with D unresolved. The CDR3 consists of 11 residues. Germline loops: CDR1 DFQATT, CDR2 SNEGSKA (reference sequence). Trimming took off 2 bases at V and 4 bases at J, with 6 bases between the two ends. The CDR3 DNA reads as TGCAGTGCTAGATGGGGATACGAGCAGTACTTC. This translates into CSARWGYEQYF.

This chain links TRBV24-1 with TRBJ2-4; tentative D call: TRBD2 (5 bases). V was cut by 1 base and J by 1 base, with 10 bases left in between. The CDR3 is 16 amino acids. Germline loops: CDR1 KGHDR, CDR2 SFDVKD. CDR3 coding DNA: TGTGCCACCAGTGATTTTCGAGGGCCTGCCAAAAACATTCAGTACTTC. Protein sequence: CATSDFRGPAKNIQYF.

The V call is TRBV20-1, the J call TRBJ1-1; TRBD1 aligns across 8 bases. The trim removed 1 base at V and 4 bases at J, leaving 14 bases unmatched. The CDR3 is made up of 17 amino acids. The V gene's germline CDR1 is DFQATT and CDR2 SNEGSKA (reference sequence). The CDR3 coding sequence is TGCAGTGCTAGAGGGCGCAGGGGGCGCGGTAGTAGCACTGAAGCTTTCTTT. Translating gives CSARGRRGRGSSTEAFF.

The rearrangement joins TRBV20-1 to TRBJ2-5; no clear D gene. The CDR3 sequence is 14 residues long. The ends were cut back, 1 base at V and 4 bases at J, with 13 bases in the middle. Germline V gives CDR1 DFQATT, CDR2 SNEGSKA (reference sequence). CDR3 DNA: TGCAGTGCTAGAGTTTCGCATACAGTAGAGACCCAGTACTTC. Translation gives CSARVSHTVETQYF.

The chain links TRBV12-3 or TRBV12-4 to TRBJ2-1; 9 nucleotides agree with TRBD1. The CDR3 loop spans 12 amino acids. The V segment lost 6 bases and the J segment 15 bases; nucleotides outside the gene matches: 9. The CDR3 bases are TGTGCCAGCAGCCGGGGACAGGGAAGGCGGTTCTTC. Translated: CASSRGQGRRFF.

This chain uses TRBV21-1 with TRBJ2-4; the table's D call, TRBD1, was not checked against the DNA. TRBV21-1 has pseudogene status. CDR3 length equals 21 residues. DNA for the CDR3: TGTACCAGCAGCAAAGCGCCCGGGTTTAAGGGTCTGGTCGTAGCCAAAAACATTCAGTACTTC. It yields the protein CTSSKAPGFKGLVVAKNIQYF.

The V call is TRBV7-9, the J call TRBJ2-7, with TRBD1 matching over 8 bases. This CDR3 spans 14 amino acids. With V trimmed by 5 bases and J by 3 bases, 6 bases remained unmatched. Germline V gene sequence: CDR1 SEHNR, CDR2 FQNEAQ (reference sequence). In DNA, the CDR3 is TGTGCCAGCAGCGTAGAGGACAGGGACTACGAGCAGTACTTC. This gives the protein CASSVEDRDYEQYF.

This clonotype has only a few counts. The rearrangement joins TRBV29-1 to TRBJ2-3; the D gene is possibly TRBD2 (7 bases). The CDR3 is 19 residues long. CDR1 SQVTM and CDR2 ANQGSEA come from the germline V gene. V shed 2 bases and J shed 1 base, with 25 bases lying between them. The CDR3 sequence is CSVESYLGARGGGTDTQYF. The CDR3 coding sequence is TGCAGCGTTGAATCATATCTCGGCGCCAGGGGAGGGGGCACAGATACGCAGTATTTT.

The V gene is TRBV20-1, the J gene TRBJ2-7, with D perhaps TRBD1 (6 bases). Germline V gene sequence: CDR1 DFQATT, CDR2 SNEGSKA (reference sequence). The CDR3 is 18 amino acids. The V gene lost 2 bases and the J gene lost 1 base, with 24 bases spanning the gap. CDR3 sequence: CSARPNRERRLNSYEQYF. CDR3 in DNA: TGCAGTGCTAGACCCAACAGGGAACGGAGACTTAATTCCTACGAGCAGTACTTC.

There are a few counts of this clonotype. The chain links TRBV7-2 to TRBJ1-1, with a tentative D call TRBD1 (6 bases). The CDR3 is 12 amino acids. V was pared by 1 base and J by 11 bases, with 11 bases between. CDR1 is SGHTA, CDR2 FQGNSA, per germline. For the CDR3, the DNA is TGTGCCAGCAGCTTAGTGGGGGCAGGCGCTTTCTTT. Translated: CASSLVGAGAFF. Full variable domain (rest looked up from reference TRBV7-2 and TRBJ1-1): GAGVSQSPSNKVTEKGKDVELRCDPISGHTALYWYRQSLGQGLEFLIYFQGNSAPDKSGLPSDRFSAERTGGSVSTLTIQRTQQEDSAVYLCASSLVGAGAFFGQGTRLTVV.

This clonotype showed up just a few times. This chain connects TRBV27 to TRBJ2-1, with TRBD2 identical over 7 bases. The CDR3 runs 12 residues. Germline trimming cut 3 bases from V and 10 bases from J; bases unmatched to any gene: 3. Germline CDR1 is MNHEY and CDR2 is SMNVEV (reference sequence). Written as DNA, the CDR3 is TGTGCCAGCAGTTTGGGGGGGAAAGAGCAGTTCTTC. This encodes CASSLGGKEQFF.

This sequence joins TRBV5-1 and TRBJ1-3; 8 bases fit TRBD1. CDR1 SGHRS and CDR2 YFSETQ come from the germline V gene. V shed 5 bases and J 0 bases; nucleotides not matched to a gene: 10. The CDR3 loop spans 17 amino acids. CDR3 in DNA: TGCGCCAGCAGTTCAGACAGGGGAAGAAGCTCTGGAAACACCATATATTTT. Protein: CASSSDRGRSSGNTIYF.

This clonotype occurred a few times. The chain links TRBV20-1 to TRBJ1-1, with D possibly matching TRBD1 (6 bases). This CDR3 is 13 amino acids long. Looked up from germline, CDR1 is DFQATT and CDR2 is SNEGSKA (reference sequence). Trimming took 3 bases from V and 4 from J, leaving 12 bases between them. CDR3 nucleotides: TGCAGTGCTAGCCCGGGGGCGCTCACTGAAGCTTTCTTT. The encoded protein is CSASPGALTEAFF.

The chain couples TRBV27 to TRBJ1-4, with 9 bases aligning to TRBD1. The CDR3 consists of 16 residues. The V segment lost 2 bases and the J segment 4 bases; nucleotides outside the gene matches: 5. Per the germline V gene, CDR1 is MNHEY and CDR2 is SMNVEV (reference sequence). The CDR3 DNA reads TGTGCCAGCAGTTTAAATCGGGGACAGGGTAATGAAAAACTGTTTTTT. It translates to CASSLNRGQGNEKLFF.

The chain uses TRBV28 and TRBJ2-1, with 8 bases fitting TRBD2. V gave up 4 bases and J gave up 3 bases; unmatched junction bases: 11. The CDR3 runs to 17 residues. Looked up from germline, CDR1 is MDHEN and CDR2 is SYDVKM. CDR3 bases: TGTGCCAGCAGTTCCTCCCGGGAGGGGAGATACTACAATGAGCAGTTCTTC. It is translated as CASSSSREGRYYNEQFF. The complete variable domain, with remaining parts taken from reference TRBV28 and TRBJ2-1, reads DVKVTQSSRYLVKRTGEKVFLECVQDMDHENMFWYRQDPGLGLRLIYFSYDVKMKEKGDIPEGYSVSREKKERFSLILESASTNQTSMYLCASSSSREGRYYNEQFFGPGTRLTVL.

This clonotype was recorded a few times. The chain couples TRBV10-3 to TRBJ1-6, with D tentatively TRBD1 (5 bases). The V and J ends lost 4 bases and 4 bases respectively, with 8 bases between them. The germline CDR1 and CDR2 sequences are ENHRY and SYGVKD. The CDR3 is made up of 14 amino acids. The CDR3 sequence: CAISAREYNSPLHF. CDR3 nucleotides: TGTGCCATCAGTGCCAGGGAGTATAATTCACCCCTCCACTTT.

This clonotype occurred a few times. The chain has TRBV7-8 and TRBJ2-3, with 7 positions matching TRBD2. The V gene end was trimmed by 5 bases and the J gene end by 1 base; junction bases not matched to a gene: 9. Germline V gene sequence: CDR1 SGHVS, CDR2 FQNEAQ. The CDR3 has 16 residues. CDR3 coding DNA: TGTGCCAGCAGCCATCTCGTGGGGGGGGGCACAGATACGCAGTATTTT. Protein sequence: CASSHLVGGGTDTQYF.

Comment on this clonotype: At one end the junction does not follow the germline gene, possibly because of a read error. The chain recombines TRBV6-6 with TRBJ2-3; D not resolved. Germline loops: CDR1 MNHNY, CDR2 SVGAGI (reference sequence). The CDR3 totals 14 residues. The CDR3 region has the DNA TGTGCTAGCAGTCCTGCTCAGGGCACAGATACGCAGTATTTT. Residues: CASSPAQGTDTQYF.

This clonotype was recorded a few times. The chain is built from TRBV9 and TRBJ2-1; D is unresolved. This CDR3 is built from 15 residues. In germline, CDR1 is SGDLS, CDR2 YYNGEE. V was trimmed by 2 bases and J by 0 bases, leaving 9 bases between them. The CDR3 is CASSVYSSSYNEQFF. In DNA form, the CDR3 reads TGTGCCAGCAGCGTTTATTCTAGCTCCTACAATGAGCAGTTCTTC.

This clonotype was counted a few times. This chain uses TRBV6-2 or TRBV6-3 with TRBJ2-4; maybe TRBD2 (6 bases). TRBJ2-7 explains the end of the DNA better; the J call may be wrong. Germline V gives CDR1 MNHEY, CDR2 SVGEGT. The CDR3 length is 14 residues. The CDR3 DNA is TGTGCCAGCAGTTACGAGGCGGGACCCTACGAGCAGTACTTC. This translates into CASSYEAGPYEQYF.

The genes are TRBV12-3 or TRBV12-4 and TRBJ2-7; TRBD2 might be the D (6 bases). Judging by the DNA end, TRBJ2-5 fits better; the J call may be wrong. This CDR3 has 14 amino acids. The CDR3 region is CASSPEGRRGTQYF. Here the CDR3 DNA reads TGTGCCAGCAGTCCCGAGGGGAGGAGGGGGACCCAGTACTTC.

The chain combines TRBV3-1 with TRBJ1-1; D is perhaps TRBD1 (5 bases). Germline V CDR1 and CDR2: LGHDT, YNNKEL (reference sequence). Trimming cost V 1 base and J 4 bases, with 13 bases left between them. The CDR3 is made up of 15 amino acids. CDR3 nucleotide sequence: TGTGCCAGCAGCCAAGCGGGGTCAGGGACCACTGAAGCTTTCTTT. Amino acid sequence: CASSQAGSGTTEAFF.